What follows are 4 T cell receptor beta chains derived from one specimen sequenced in a study of beta chain features in type 1 diabetes. Findings of the study overall: People with Type 1 diabetes carried modestly yet significantly shorter TCRB CDR3s in all four CD4+ subsets.

Expressed TCRB transcripts were sequenced after all isolated RNA was converted to cDNA. Profiled with immunoSEQ multiplex PCR; TCRdb holds only in-frame clones, not every one. This table has about 160,000 clones, around 63% appearing once. What these receptors recognize is not known. Specimen: naive CD4+ T cells from blood. These receptors came from a man aged 25 to 40 with type 1 diabetes.

The rearrangement links TRBV7-9 to TRBJ2-7; tentative D call: TRBD1 (5 bases). The CDR3 has 15 amino acids. Trimming removed 3 bases from V and 6 bases from J, with 18 bases in between. Germline loops: CDR1 SEHNR, CDR2 FQNEAQ (reference sequence). CDR3 in amino acids: CASSFLVGLSGEQYF. CDR3 in DNA: TGTGCCAGCAGCTTCCTGGTGGGGCTTTCGGGCGAGCAGTACTTC.

This chain links TRBV7-9 with TRBJ1-6; D is undetermined. Trimming shortened V by 1 base and J by 2 bases, and 9 bases separated the two germline ends. This CDR3 comprises 16 residues. Germline V gives CDR1 SEHNR, CDR2 FQNEAQ (reference sequence). The CDR3 nucleotides read TGTGCCAGCAGCTTAGAGGGCAGTACCTATAATTCACCCCTCCACTTT. It specifies CASSLEGSTYNSPLHF.

This clone was counted once. This rearrangement joins TRBV2 to TRBJ2-7; 7 bases agree with TRBD2. This CDR3 contains 14 residues. J lost 3 bases, V lost 6 bases, and 8 bases had no gene match. Germline CDR1 reads SNHLY; CDR2 reads FYNNEI. CDR3 nucleotides: TGTGCCAGCAGCGAGGCGGGGGACTACTACGAGCAGTACTTC. Translated: CASSEAGDYYEQYF.

The chain has TRBV7-2 and TRBJ2-2; a weak D match, TRBD2 (5 bases). The V and J ends lost 2 bases and 5 bases respectively, with 12 bases between them. Germline CDR1 reads SGHTA; CDR2 reads FQGNSA. The CDR3 extends over 15 amino acids. Here the CDR3 DNA reads TGTGCCAGCAGCTTAATGTCAAGAGGGACCGGGGAGCTGTTTTTT. As protein: CASSLMSRGTGELFF.